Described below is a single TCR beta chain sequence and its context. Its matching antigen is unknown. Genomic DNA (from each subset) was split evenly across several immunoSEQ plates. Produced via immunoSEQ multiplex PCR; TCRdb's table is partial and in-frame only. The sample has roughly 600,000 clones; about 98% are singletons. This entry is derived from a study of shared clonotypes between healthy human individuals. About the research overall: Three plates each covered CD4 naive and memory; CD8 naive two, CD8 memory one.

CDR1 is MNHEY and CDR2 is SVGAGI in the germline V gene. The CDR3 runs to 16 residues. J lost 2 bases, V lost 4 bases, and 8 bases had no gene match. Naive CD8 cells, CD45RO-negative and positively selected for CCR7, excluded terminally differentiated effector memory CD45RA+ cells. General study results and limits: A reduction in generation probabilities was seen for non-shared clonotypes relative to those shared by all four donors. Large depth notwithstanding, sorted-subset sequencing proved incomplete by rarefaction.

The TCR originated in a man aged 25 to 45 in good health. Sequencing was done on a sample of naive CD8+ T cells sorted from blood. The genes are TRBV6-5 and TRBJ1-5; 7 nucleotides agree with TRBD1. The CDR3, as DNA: TGTGCCAGCAGTTTGACAGGGAGAATTGGCAATCAGCCCCAGCATTTT. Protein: CASSLTGRIGNQPQHF.